Reported below is one TCR beta chain. This sample is drawn from a study of T-cell memory formation after mild COVID-19. Each CDR3 protein is one row after TCRdb ran MiXCR on the 5' RACE reads. The table has about 400,000 distinct CDR3 sequences, approximately 15% seen once; the top ten hold about 20%. Germline loops: CDR1 SGHAT, CDR2 FQDESV (reference sequence). V dropped 8 bases and J dropped 0 bases, with 10 bases sitting between them. This CDR3 has 13 amino acids. The J gene is TRBJ1-1, the V gene TRBV11-1; a possible D gene is TRBD1 (5 bases). Sequenced input: PBMCs or a T cell subset sorted from them (not recorded which). This sequence was found in a man between 18 and 29 years old who had mild COVID-19 (a few samples of this study predate the infection). Cell type and time point are not known. Written as DNA, the CDR3 is TGTGCCAGCGGTTGGGGGGTGAACACTGAAGCTTTCTTT. It translates to CASGWGVNTEAFF.